These 25 T cell receptor beta chains were all obtained from the same sample, sequenced in a study of a mutant IDH1 vaccine in newly diagnosed glioma. The time point here: week 47, end of study. Vaccination used 300 ug of mutant IDH1 20-mer peptide per dose, with topical imiquimod. Their specific antigens are unknown. Sequencing used immunoSEQ multiplex PCR; TCRdb keeps in-frame clones, though not all of them. The sample gives fewer than 95,000 clones, roughly four fifths of which show up once; 4% to 5.5% is in the top ten. The sample consisted of PBMCs, taken from a glioma patient whose treatment included an IDH1 peptide vaccine. The receptor set was obtained from a man aged 35-49 years with glioma.

This clone was seen once. The rearrangement links TRBV18 to TRBJ2-6, with 8 bases lining up with TRBD1. The CDR3 has 18 amino acids. The V gene end was trimmed by 6 bases and the J gene end by 1 base; junction bases not matched to a gene: 11. Per germline, CDR1 KGHSH and CDR2 LQKENI. CDR3: CASSSRMGQESGANVLTF. CDR3 DNA: TGTGCCAGCTCTTCTCGTATGGGACAGGAGTCTGGGGCCAACGTCCTGACTTTC.

The rearrangement links TRBV4-2 to TRBJ2-7; 7 bases agree with TRBD2. CDR1 is LGHNA, CDR2 YNFKEQ, per germline. CDR3 length: 18 residues. The ends lost 1 base at V and 0 bases at J; junction bases unmatched: 12. The CDR3 here is CASSQVRRGLLRSYEQYF. The CDR3 bases are TGTGCCAGCAGCCAAGTAAGGAGGGGACTACTCCGCTCCTACGAGCAGTACTTC.

This rearrangement joins TRBV7-8 to TRBJ2-1, with D perhaps TRBD1 (6 bases). Trimming left V 5 bases short and J 3 bases short, with 14 bases between. The CDR3 runs 15 residues. Germline-derived CDR1 and CDR2 are SGHVS and FQNEAQ. CDR3 protein: CASSLGLRGYNEQFF. The CDR3 coding sequence is TGTGCCAGCAGCCTGGGGCTCAGGGGCTACAATGAGCAGTTCTTC.

V and J are TRBV11-2 and TRBJ2-3, with 15 positions matching TRBD2. The CDR3 contains 16 residues. The germline V gene has CDR1 SGHAT and CDR2 FQNNGV. The ends lost 5 bases at V and 4 bases at J; junction bases unmatched: 4. DNA of the CDR3: TGTGCCAGCAGCCCAGGACTAGCGGGAGGGTCAGATACGCAGTATTTT. This gives the protein CASSPGLAGGSDTQYF.

This rearrangement joins TRBV6-1 to TRBJ2-7; weak D call: TRBD1 (5 bases). V was trimmed by 7 bases and J by 2 bases, leaving 12 bases between them. Germline loops: CDR1 MNHNS, CDR2 SASEGT. The CDR3 consists of 13 residues. The CDR3 here is CASKEAGPYEQYF. The CDR3 coding sequence is TGTGCCAGCAAAGAGGCAGGGCCCTACGAGCAGTACTTC.

In DNA, the CDR3 is TGTGCCAGCAGTTTATTTGGGGACTCCTACGAGCAGTACTTC. Its protein is CASSLFGDSYEQYF. The rearrangement links TRBV27 to TRBJ2-7; D remains ambiguous. CDR3 length equals 14 residues. Germline V CDR1 and CDR2: MNHEY, SMNVEV (reference sequence). V lost 1 base and J lost 0, with 7 bases in between.

The chain carries TRBV30 and TRBJ2-7; D might be TRBD2 (6 bases). Trimming took off 3 bases at V and 7 bases at J, with 16 bases between the two ends. The CDR3 is 13 amino acids. In germline, CDR1 is GTSNPN, CDR2 SVGIG (reference sequence). The CDR3 DNA reads as TGTGCCTGGAGAGCGGGCAGGGCTGGTGAGCAGTACTTC. Translation: CAWRAGRAGEQYF.

V gene TRBV6-1 combines with J gene TRBJ2-7; D uncertain. Germline V gene data show CDR1 as MNHNS and CDR2 as SASEGT. Deletions cut 4 bases from V and 6 bases from J, with 1 base between. This CDR3 is 9 amino acids long. CDR3 nucleotide sequence: TGTGCCAGCAGTGGCGAGCAGTACTTC. Residues: CASSGEQYF.

V gene TRBV19 combines with J gene TRBJ2-4; TRBD2 matches at 11 bases. V trimming: 3 bases; J trimming: 0 bases; junction bases outside the gene matches: 13. In germline, CDR1 is LNHDA, CDR2 SQIVND (reference sequence). This CDR3 comprises 20 residues. CDR3 amino acids: CASSIRPGLADKLAKNIQYF. CDR3 DNA: TGTGCCAGTAGTATCCGACCGGGACTAGCGGACAAACTAGCCAAAAACATTCAGTACTTC.

CDR3 DNA: TGCGCCAGCAGCCCCTTCTGGGAGGAGGGGTATAGCAATCAGCCCCAGCATTTT. It is translated as CASSPFWEEGYSNQPQHF. The chain recombines TRBV4-1 with TRBJ1-5; TRBD1 might be the D (5 bases). The V gene lost 4 bases and the J gene lost 0 bases, with 19 bases spanning the gap. CDR1 and CDR2 from the germline V gene are MGHRA and YSYEKL. CDR3 length: 18 residues.

The sample holds a few counts of this clone. J is TRBJ1-1 and V is TRBV27; no definite D call. V was clipped by 4 bases and J by 1 base, with 13 bases between them. CDR3 size: 15 residues. Germline V gene sequence: CDR1 MNHEY, CDR2 SMNVEV (reference sequence). CDR3 sequence: CASSSRTFPNTEAFF. CDR3 nucleotide sequence: TGTGCCAGCAGTTCCCGGACCTTTCCGAACACTGAAGCTTTCTTT.

The V call is TRBV29-1, the J call TRBJ2-7; D is unresolved. Looked up from germline, CDR1 is SQVTM and CDR2 is ANQGSEA. Deletions cut 0 bases from V and 7 bases from J, with 13 bases between. The CDR3 length is 13 residues. CDR3 sequence (DNA): TGCAGCGTTGAAGAATCCCGGCTTGCGGAGCAGTACTTC. The encoded protein is CSVEESRLAEQYF.

This clone was seen a single time. Other DNA sequences of this sample code for an identical CDR3. The J gene is TRBJ2-5, the V gene TRBV5-4; possibly TRBD1 for D (6 bases). The CDR3 extends over 14 amino acids. V lost 4 bases and J lost 1, with 11 bases in between. The V gene's germline CDR1 is SGHNT and CDR2 YYREEE (reference sequence). CDR3 sequence: CASSVPGAQETQYF. The CDR3 coding sequence is TGTGCCAGCAGCGTTCCAGGGGCCCAAGAGACCCAGTACTTC.

V is TRBV5-1 and J is TRBJ2-1; 8 bases line up with TRBD1. The junction had 11 bases not matched to a gene; V was cut back by 7 bases and J by 8 bases. CDR1 SGHRS and CDR2 YFSETQ come from the germline V gene. This CDR3 comprises 14 residues. CDR3 bases: TGCGCCAGCCAAACAGGGGGTGGTCGTCATGAGCAGTTCTTC. This translates into CASQTGGGRHEQFF. The whole variable domain, filled in from reference TRBV5-1 and TRBJ2-1, reads KAGVTQTPRYLIKTRGQQVTLSCSPISGHRSVSWYQQTPGQGLQFLFEYFSETQRNKGNFPGRFSGRQFSNSRSEMNVSTLELGDSALYLCASQTGGGRHEQFFGPGTRLTVL.

This clone was detected only a few times. This chain links TRBV2 with TRBJ1-1; possibly TRBD1 for D (5 bases). In germline, CDR1 is SNHLY, CDR2 FYNNEI. V shed 1 base and J shed 8 bases, with 14 bases lying between them. This CDR3 contains 14 residues. The CDR3 region is CASSEVATAYEAFF. The DNA for the CDR3 is TGTGCCAGCAGTGAAGTCGCGACAGCCTACGAAGCTTTCTTT.

This chain links TRBV10-2 with TRBJ1-1, with D possibly matching TRBD1 (5 bases). Germline assignment: CDR1 WSHSY and CDR2 SAAADI. Trimming shortened V by 4 bases and J by 0 bases, and 9 bases separated the two germline ends. The CDR3 totals 14 residues. The CDR3 loop reads CASSVAGMNTEAFF. DNA for the CDR3: TGCGCCAGCAGTGTTGCAGGGATGAACACTGAAGCTTTCTTT.

The CDR3 coding sequence is TGTGCCAGCTCACCACAAGCCAGCGGGGTAACAGATACGCAGTATTTT. This codes for CASSPQASGVTDTQYF. This chain links TRBV18 with TRBJ2-3, with 7 nucleotides matching TRBD2. Trimming at V came to 1 base and at J to 3 bases, leaving 7 bases not matched to a gene. CDR3 size: 16 residues. Germline V CDR1 and CDR2: KGHSH, LQKENI.

A few counts support this clone. The rearrangement uses TRBV4-1 and TRBJ1-6; 10 nucleotides align to TRBD1. The germline V gene encodes CDR1 MGHRA and CDR2 YSYEKL. The J segment lost 9 bases and the V segment lost 5 bases, leaving 4 bases of the junction unmatched. CDR3 size: 14 residues. The CDR3 DNA sequence: TGCGCCAGCAGCTGGACAGGGGGTGCTTCACCCCTCCACTTT. This gives the protein CASSWTGGASPLHF.

The chain has TRBV28 and TRBJ1-2, with D unclear. This CDR3 contains 13 residues. From germline, CDR1 is MDHEN and CDR2 SYDVKM. V lost 7 bases, J lost 7 bases, and 16 bases lay in between. CDR3 nucleotides: TGTGCCAGCACCCTACAGAGGTCGGGTGGCTACACCTTC. The encoded protein is CASTLQRSGGYTF.

The chain employs TRBV27 and TRBJ2-3; tentative D call: TRBD2 (5 bases). Germline CDR1 is MNHEY and CDR2 is SMNVEV (reference sequence). The CDR3 loop spans 14 amino acids. The V end was cut by 7 bases, the J end by 4 bases, with 15 bases between. This CDR3 is CASTSPGMPDTQYF. CDR3 DNA sequence: TGTGCCAGCACTTCTCCGGGGATGCCAGATACGCAGTATTTT.

V and J are TRBV9 and TRBJ2-1; D may be TRBD1 (5 bases). The CDR3 has 13 residues. Germline V gene lookup returns CDR1 SGDLS and CDR2 YYNGEE. V dropped 2 bases and J dropped 3 bases, with 6 bases sitting between them. This CDR3 is CASSVDSYNEQFF. The DNA of the CDR3 is TGTGCCAGCAGCGTCGACAGCTACAATGAGCAGTTCTTC.

V is TRBV6-6 and J is TRBJ1-2; TRBD1 agrees at 8 bases. CDR1 MNHNY and CDR2 SVGAGI come from the germline V gene (reference sequence). Trimming took 5 bases from V and 1 from J; bases not matched to a gene: 6. The CDR3 runs 15 residues. The CDR3 nucleotides are TGTGCCAGCAGTACCCTCGGACAGGGTAACTATGGCTACACCTTC. As protein: CASSTLGQGNYGYTF.

V usage is TRBV18 and J usage is TRBJ2-7, with TRBD2 matching over 8 bases. The junction had 10 bases not matched to a gene; V was cut back by 4 bases and J by 2 bases. The CDR3 sequence is 16 residues long. Germline CDR1 and CDR2: KGHSH and LQKENI. CDR3 bases: TGTGCCAGCTCACGGCGGACGGCGGGAGGAGCCTACGAGCAGTACTTC. The encoded protein is CASSRRTAGGAYEQYF.

This clone was observed once. The chain is built from TRBV27 and TRBJ2-7; 12 bases agree with TRBD2. The germline gives CDR1 MNHEY, CDR2 SMNVEV (reference sequence). V lost 5 bases to trimming and J lost 2 bases; unmatched junction nucleotides: 1. The CDR3 spans 14 residues. CDR3: CASSPSGRAYEQYF. The CDR3 DNA follows: TGTGCCAGCAGTCCTAGCGGGAGGGCCTACGAGCAGTACTTC.

This rearrangement joins TRBV15 to TRBJ1-5; D gene uncertain. Germline V gives CDR1 LNHNV, CDR2 YYDKDF (reference sequence). This CDR3 spans 15 amino acids. V lost 0 bases and J lost 2, with 8 bases in between. As DNA, the CDR3 is TGTGCCACCAGCAGAGAATCAGCCCGCAATCAGCCCCAGCATTTT. It encodes CATSRESARNQPQHF.